Detailed here is one T cell receptor (beta chain). The data are from a study of T cell changes during pregnancy in multiple sclerosis. Sequencing used immunoSEQ multiplex PCR; TCRdb keeps in-frame clones, though not all of them. The table lists 35,000 to 50,000 clones, nearly 90% of them singletons. From germline, CDR1 is SGHNT and CDR2 YYREEE (reference sequence). V gave up 4 bases and J gave up 4 bases; unmatched junction bases: 10. This CDR3 region has 16 residues. The rearrangement links TRBV5-4 to TRBJ2-3; the match to TRBD2 covers 9 bases. The source of this sequence is a female donor with multiple sclerosis, enrolled in a pregnancy study. The starting material was CD4+ T cells from peripheral blood mononuclear cells, obtained after pregnancy. CDR3 in DNA: TGTGCCAGCAGCGTTCCAAGCGGGGGGTTGTCAGATACGCAGTATTTT. It encodes CASSVPSGGLSDTQYF. Complete variable domain (other parts from reference TRBV5-4 and TRBJ2-3): ETGVTQSPTHLIKTRGQQVTLRCSSQSGHNTVSWYQQALGQGPQFIFQYYREEENGRGNFPPRFSGLQFPNYSSELNVNALELDDSALYLCASSVPSGGLSDTQYFGPGTRLTVL.